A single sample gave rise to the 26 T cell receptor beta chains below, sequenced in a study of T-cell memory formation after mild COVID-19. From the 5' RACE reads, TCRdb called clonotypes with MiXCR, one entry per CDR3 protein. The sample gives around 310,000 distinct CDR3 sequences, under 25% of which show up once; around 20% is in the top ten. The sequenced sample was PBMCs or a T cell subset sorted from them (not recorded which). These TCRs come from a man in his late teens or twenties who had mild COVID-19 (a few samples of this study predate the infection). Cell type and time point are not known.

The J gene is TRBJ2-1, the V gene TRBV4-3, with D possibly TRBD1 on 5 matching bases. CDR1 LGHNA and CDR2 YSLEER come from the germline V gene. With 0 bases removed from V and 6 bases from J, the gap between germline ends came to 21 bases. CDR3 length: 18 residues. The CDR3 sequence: CASSQEPQAALGVNEQFF. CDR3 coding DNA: TGCGCCAGCAGCCAAGAGCCCCAGGCAGCCTTAGGGGTCAATGAGCAGTTCTTC.

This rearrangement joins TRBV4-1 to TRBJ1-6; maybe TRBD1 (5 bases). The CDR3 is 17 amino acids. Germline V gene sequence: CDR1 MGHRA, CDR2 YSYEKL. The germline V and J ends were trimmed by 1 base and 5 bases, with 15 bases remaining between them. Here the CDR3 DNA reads TGCGCCAGCAGCCAAGGAGCGCTCGTAGGGGATAATTCACCCCTCCACTTT. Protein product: CASSQGALVGDNSPLHF.

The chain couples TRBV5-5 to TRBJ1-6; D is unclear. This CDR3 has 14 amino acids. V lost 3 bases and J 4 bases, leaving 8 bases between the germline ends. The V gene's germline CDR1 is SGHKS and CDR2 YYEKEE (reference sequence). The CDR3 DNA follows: TGTGCCAGCAGCTCGGGAGGTTATAATTCACCCCTCCACTTT. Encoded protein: CASSSGGYNSPLHF.

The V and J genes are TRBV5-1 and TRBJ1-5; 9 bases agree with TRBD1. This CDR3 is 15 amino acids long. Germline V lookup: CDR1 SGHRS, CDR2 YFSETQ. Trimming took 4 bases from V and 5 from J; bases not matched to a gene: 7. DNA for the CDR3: TGCGCCAGCAGCGAGGGGACAGGGAACCATCAGCCCCAGCATTTT. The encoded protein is CASSEGTGNHQPQHF.

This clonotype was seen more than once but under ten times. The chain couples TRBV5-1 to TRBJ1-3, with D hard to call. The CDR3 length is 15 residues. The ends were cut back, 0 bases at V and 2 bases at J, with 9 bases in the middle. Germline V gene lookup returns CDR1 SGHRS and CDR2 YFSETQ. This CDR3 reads CASSLGSGAGNTIYF. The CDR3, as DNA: TGCGCCAGCAGCTTGGGATCCGGGGCTGGAAACACCATATATTTT.

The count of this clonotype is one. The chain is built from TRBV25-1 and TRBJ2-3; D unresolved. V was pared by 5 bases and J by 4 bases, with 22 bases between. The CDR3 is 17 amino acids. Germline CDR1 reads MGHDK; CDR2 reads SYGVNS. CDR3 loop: CASSPFRATHAADTQYF. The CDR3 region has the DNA TGTGCCAGCAGTCCCTTTCGAGCAACCCACGCGGCAGATACGCAGTATTTT.

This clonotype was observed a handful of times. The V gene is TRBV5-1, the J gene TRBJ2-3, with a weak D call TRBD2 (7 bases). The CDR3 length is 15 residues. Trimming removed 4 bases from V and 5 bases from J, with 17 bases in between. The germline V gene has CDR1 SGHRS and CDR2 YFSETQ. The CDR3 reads CASSPRGASGDTQYF. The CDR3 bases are TGCGCCAGCAGCCCCCGGGGGGCCTCAGGAGATACGCAGTATTTT.

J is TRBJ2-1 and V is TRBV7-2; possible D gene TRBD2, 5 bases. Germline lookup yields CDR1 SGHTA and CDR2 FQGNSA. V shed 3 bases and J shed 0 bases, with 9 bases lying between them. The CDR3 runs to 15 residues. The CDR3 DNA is TGTGCCAGCAGCTTCGAGGGAAACTCCTACAATGAGCAGTTCTTC. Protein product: CASSFEGNSYNEQFF.

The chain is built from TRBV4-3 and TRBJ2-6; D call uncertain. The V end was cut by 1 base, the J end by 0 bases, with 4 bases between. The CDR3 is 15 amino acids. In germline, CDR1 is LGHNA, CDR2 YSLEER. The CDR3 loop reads CASSQGFSGANVLTF. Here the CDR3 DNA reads TGCGCCAGCAGCCAAGGGTTCTCTGGGGCCAACGTCCTGACTTTC.

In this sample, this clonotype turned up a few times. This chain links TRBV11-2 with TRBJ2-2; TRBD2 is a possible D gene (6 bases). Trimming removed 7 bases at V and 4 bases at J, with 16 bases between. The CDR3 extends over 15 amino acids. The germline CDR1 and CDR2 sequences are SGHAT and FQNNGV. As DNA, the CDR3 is TGTGCCAGCACCCGGCGGGAAGCTTTCACCGGGGAGCTGTTTTTT. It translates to CASTRREAFTGELFF. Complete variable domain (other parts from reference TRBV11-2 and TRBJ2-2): EAGVAQSPRYKIIEKRQSVAFWCNPISGHATLYWYQQILGQGPKLLIQFQNNGVVDDSQLPKDRFSAERLKGVDSTLKIQPAKLEDSAVYLCASTRREAFTGELFFGEGSRLTVL.

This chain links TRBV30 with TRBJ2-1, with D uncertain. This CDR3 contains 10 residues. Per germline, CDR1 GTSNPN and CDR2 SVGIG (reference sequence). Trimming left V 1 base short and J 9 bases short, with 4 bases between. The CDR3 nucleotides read TGTGCCTGGAGTGCGAGTGAGCAGTTCTTC. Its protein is CAWSASEQFF.

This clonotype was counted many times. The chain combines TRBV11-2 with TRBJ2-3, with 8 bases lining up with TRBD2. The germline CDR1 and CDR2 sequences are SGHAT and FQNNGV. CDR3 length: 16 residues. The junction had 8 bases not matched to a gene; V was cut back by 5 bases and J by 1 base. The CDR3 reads CASSPPRAGGTDTQYF. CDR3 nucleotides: TGTGCCAGCAGCCCACCTCGAGCGGGGGGCACAGATACGCAGTATTTT. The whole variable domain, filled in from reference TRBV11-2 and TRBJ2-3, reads EAGVAQSPRYKIIEKRQSVAFWCNPISGHATLYWYQQILGQGPKLLIQFQNNGVVDDSQLPKDRFSAERLKGVDSTLKIQPAKLEDSAVYLCASSPPRAGGTDTQYFGPGTRLTVL.

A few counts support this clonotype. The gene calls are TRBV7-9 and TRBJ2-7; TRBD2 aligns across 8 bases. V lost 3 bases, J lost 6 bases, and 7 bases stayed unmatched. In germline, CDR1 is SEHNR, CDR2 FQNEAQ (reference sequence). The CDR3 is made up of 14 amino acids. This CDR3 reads CASSFAGGAFEQYF. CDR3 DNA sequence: TGTGCCAGCAGCTTTGCCGGGGGGGCCTTCGAGCAGTACTTC.

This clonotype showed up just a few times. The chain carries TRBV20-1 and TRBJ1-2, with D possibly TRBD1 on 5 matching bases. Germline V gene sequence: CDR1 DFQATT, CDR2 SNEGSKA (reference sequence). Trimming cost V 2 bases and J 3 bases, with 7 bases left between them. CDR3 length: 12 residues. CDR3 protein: CSARRGDYGYTF. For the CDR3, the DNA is TGCAGTGCTAGAAGGGGAGACTATGGCTACACCTTC.

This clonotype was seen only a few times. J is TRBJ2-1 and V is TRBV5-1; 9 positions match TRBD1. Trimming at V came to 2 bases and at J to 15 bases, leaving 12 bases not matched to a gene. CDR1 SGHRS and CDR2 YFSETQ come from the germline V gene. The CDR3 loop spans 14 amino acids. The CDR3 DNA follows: TGCGCCAGCAGCTTTTTACCCCCCCCGGACAGGGGGTTCTTC. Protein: CASSFLPPPDRGFF.

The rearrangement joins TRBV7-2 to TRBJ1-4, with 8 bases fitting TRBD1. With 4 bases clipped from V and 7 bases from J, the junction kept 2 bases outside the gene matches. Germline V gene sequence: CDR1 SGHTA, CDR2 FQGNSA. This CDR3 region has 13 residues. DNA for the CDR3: TGTGCCAGCAGCTCAACAGGGGGTGAAAAACTGTTTTTT. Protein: CASSSTGGEKLFF.

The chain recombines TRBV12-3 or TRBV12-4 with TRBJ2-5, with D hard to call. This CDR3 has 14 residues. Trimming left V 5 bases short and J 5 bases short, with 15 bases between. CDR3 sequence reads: CASSPSNRRETQYF. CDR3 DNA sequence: TGTGCCAGCAGTCCCTCGAACCGAAGGGAGACCCAGTACTTC.

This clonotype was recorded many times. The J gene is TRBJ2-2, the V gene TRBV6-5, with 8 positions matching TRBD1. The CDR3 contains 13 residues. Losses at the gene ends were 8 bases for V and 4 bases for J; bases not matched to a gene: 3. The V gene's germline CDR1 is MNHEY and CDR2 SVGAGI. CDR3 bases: TGTGCCAGCGGACAGGGAGGCACCGGGGAGCTGTTTTTT. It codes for CASGQGGTGELFF.

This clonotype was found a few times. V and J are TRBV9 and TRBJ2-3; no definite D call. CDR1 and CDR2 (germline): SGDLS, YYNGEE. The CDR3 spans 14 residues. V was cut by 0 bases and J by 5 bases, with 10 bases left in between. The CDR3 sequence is CASSVASMIDTQYF. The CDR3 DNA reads TGTGCCAGCAGCGTAGCGAGCATGATAGATACGCAGTATTTT.

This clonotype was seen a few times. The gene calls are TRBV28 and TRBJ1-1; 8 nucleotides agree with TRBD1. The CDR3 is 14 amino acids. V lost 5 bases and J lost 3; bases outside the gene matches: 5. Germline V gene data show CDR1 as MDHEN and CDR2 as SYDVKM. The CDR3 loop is CASSRYRGDTEAFF. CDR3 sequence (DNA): TGTGCCAGCAGTCGGTACAGGGGGGACACTGAAGCTTTCTTT.

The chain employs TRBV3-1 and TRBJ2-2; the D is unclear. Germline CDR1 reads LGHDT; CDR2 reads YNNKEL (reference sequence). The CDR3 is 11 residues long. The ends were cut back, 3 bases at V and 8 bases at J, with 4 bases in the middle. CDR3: CASSQLGELFF. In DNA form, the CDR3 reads TGTGCCAGCAGCCAGCTGGGGGAGCTGTTTTTT.

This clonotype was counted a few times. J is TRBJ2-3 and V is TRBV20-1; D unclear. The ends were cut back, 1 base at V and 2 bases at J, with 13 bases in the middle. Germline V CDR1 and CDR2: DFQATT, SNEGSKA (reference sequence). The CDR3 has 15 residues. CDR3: CSARGFRPVTDTQYF. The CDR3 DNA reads TGCAGTGCTAGAGGATTCAGACCTGTCACAGATACGCAGTATTTT.

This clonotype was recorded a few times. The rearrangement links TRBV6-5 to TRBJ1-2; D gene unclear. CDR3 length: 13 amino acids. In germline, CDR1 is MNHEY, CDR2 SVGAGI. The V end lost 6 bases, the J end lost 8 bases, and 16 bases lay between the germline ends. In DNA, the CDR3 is TGTGCCAGCAGCCGTCGTCCCTCCCACGGCTACACCTTC. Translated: CASSRRPSHGYTF.

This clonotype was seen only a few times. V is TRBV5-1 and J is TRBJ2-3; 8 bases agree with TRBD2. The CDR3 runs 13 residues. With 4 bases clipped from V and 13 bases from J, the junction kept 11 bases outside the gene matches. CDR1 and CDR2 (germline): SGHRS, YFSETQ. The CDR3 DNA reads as TGCGCCAGCAGCAAGGGACTAGAGGGTTCGGAGTATTTT. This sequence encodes CASSKGLEGSEYF.

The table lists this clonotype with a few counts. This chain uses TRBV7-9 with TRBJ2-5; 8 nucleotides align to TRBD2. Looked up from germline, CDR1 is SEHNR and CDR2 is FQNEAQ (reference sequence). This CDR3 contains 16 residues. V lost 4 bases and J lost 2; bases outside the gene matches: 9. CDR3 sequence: CASSSAGGWVQETQYF. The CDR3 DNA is TGTGCCAGCAGCTCCGCGGGGGGATGGGTTCAAGAGACCCAGTACTTC.

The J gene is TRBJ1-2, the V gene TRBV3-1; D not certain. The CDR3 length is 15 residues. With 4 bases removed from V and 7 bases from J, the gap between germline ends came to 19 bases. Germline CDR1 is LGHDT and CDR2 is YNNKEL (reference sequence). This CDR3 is CASSPGGFRFGGYTF. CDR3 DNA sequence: TGTGCCAGCAGCCCAGGAGGTTTTCGGTTTGGTGGCTACACCTTC.